The clone carrying this TCR beta chain was detected ten times or more. This entry is derived from a study of early T cells in non-severe SARS-CoV-2 infection. At the level of the study: Sequencing was performed on bulk RNA from unsorted whole blood, leaving chains unpaired.

cDNA molecules, individually, were tagged with unique molecular identifiers. One entry per CDR3 protein results from TCRdb running MiXCR on the 5' RACE reads. The data show approximately 76,000 distinct CDR3 sequences, around an eighth seen once. Unmatched junction bases numbered 5, after V lost 7 bases and J lost 4 bases. The CDR3 totals 13 residues. The germline V gene has CDR1 MDHEN and CDR2 SYDVKM. The receptor comes from an adult who was a healthcare worker with PCR-confirmed SARS-CoV-2 infection or an uninfected control (not recorded which). The chain couples TRBV28 to TRBJ2-3, with 7 bases aligning to TRBD1. Sample: whole blood. The chain's CDR3 is CASTGQVSDTQYF. CDR3 nucleotides: TGTGCCAGCACCGGACAGGTTTCAGATACGCAGTATTTT.